These T cell receptor beta chains were read from a single sample in a study of tumor and adjacent non-tumor tissue in lung cancer. A single record per CDR3 protein comes from TCRdb applying MiXCR to the multiplex PCR reads. The data show 75,000 to 95,000 distinct CDR3 sequences, 65% to 80% seen once. The material sequenced was distant non-tumor lung tissue. These TCRs come from a woman aged 50 to 60 with non-small cell lung cancer. Both conserved end residues are part of each CDR3. Each record gives: V gene, clone size, D gene, J gene, CDR3 DNA, CDR3 protein. The D gene is left open where the match is weak. Expanded clones are given a class, and other clones once, few, many or no size at all.

v_call: TRBV10-1; clone_size: -; d_call: TRBD1; j_call: TRBJ2-5; cdr3_nt: TGCGCCAGCATCGACAGGGACAGGGAAGAGCAAGAGACCCATTACTTC; cdr3_aa: CASIDRDREEQETHYF
v_call: TRBV9; clone_size: -; d_call: -; j_call: TRBJ2-7; cdr3_nt: TGTGCCAGTAACGCCCGTAGCGGTAGGTCTGCCGAGCAGTACTTC; cdr3_aa: CASNARSGRSAEQYF
v_call: TRBV24-1; clone_size: many; d_call: -; j_call: TRBJ1-1; cdr3_nt: TGTGCCACCAGTGACCGGACAGAAGCTTTCTTT; cdr3_aa: CATSDRTEAFF
v_call: TRBV5-6; clone_size: -; d_call: -; j_call: TRBJ2-7; cdr3_nt: TGTGCGAGCAACTTGGAGGCGCAGGGGACCTACAAGCAGTACTTC; cdr3_aa: CASNLEAQGTYKQYF
v_call: TRBV4-2; clone_size: once; d_call: -; j_call: TRBJ2-3; cdr3_nt: TGTGCCAGCAACCAGGATATGGCAGTTACCCAGGATACGCAGTATTTC; cdr3_aa: CASNQDMAVTQDTQYF
v_call: TRBV6-1; clone_size: few; d_call: -; j_call: TRBJ2-7; cdr3_nt: TGTGTGATGGGCGGTGCCTACGAACAGTACTTC; cdr3_aa: CVMGGAYEQYF
v_call: TRBV5-8; clone_size: once; d_call: -; j_call: TRBJ1-5; cdr3_nt: TGTGCCAGCAGCTTGAGGATGGATACGCAGCATTTT; cdr3_aa: CASSLRMDTQHF
v_call: TRBV7-8; clone_size: -; d_call: -; j_call: TRBJ2-5; cdr3_nt: TGTGCCAGCAGCCCACCCAGGGAGGAGACCCAGTACTTC; cdr3_aa: CASSPPREETQYF
v_call: TRBV10-2; clone_size: many; d_call: -; j_call: TRBJ1-2; cdr3_nt: TGCGCCAGCAGTGAAGATCGGGGTGGCGCTGGACGCTACACCTTC; cdr3_aa: CASSEDRGGAGRYTF
v_call: TRBV6-5; clone_size: -; d_call: TRBD1; j_call: TRBJ2-7; cdr3_nt: TGTGTCAGTAGTACCCAGAGACAGGGGAAGTACGAGCAGTACTTC; cdr3_aa: CVSSTQRQGKYEQYF
v_call: TRBV6-6; clone_size: -; d_call: TRBD1; j_call: TRBJ2-7; cdr3_nt: TGTGCCGGCAGTTCCGTTAGGACAGGGTTGTACGAGCAGTACTTC; cdr3_aa: CAGSSVRTGLYEQYF
v_call: TRBV10-2; clone_size: -; d_call: -; j_call: TRBJ1-1; cdr3_nt: TGCGCCAACAGTGAGGCAAACACTGTAGCTTTCTTT; cdr3_aa: CANSEANTVAFF
v_call: TRBV29-1; clone_size: -; d_call: -; j_call: TRBJ2-1; cdr3_nt: TGCAGCATTGAATATGAGCAATTATTC; cdr3_aa: CSIEYEQLF
v_call: TRBV30; clone_size: -; d_call: -; j_call: TRBJ1-2; cdr3_nt: TGTGCCTGGACTATTGGCTCGCGGACCCGCTACACCTTC; cdr3_aa: CAWTIGSRTRYTF
v_call: TRBV28; clone_size: -; d_call: -; j_call: TRBJ2-7; cdr3_nt: TGTGCCAGCAGTTTATCGGAGATTAGGAGCTACGGGCAGTACTTC; cdr3_aa: CASSLSEIRSYGQYF
v_call: TRBV2; clone_size: once; d_call: -; j_call: TRBJ2-3; cdr3_nt: TGTGCCAACAGTGAAAGACCCACTGATACGCAGTATTTT; cdr3_aa: CANSERPTDTQYF
v_call: TRBV11-2; clone_size: -; d_call: -; j_call: TRBJ1-6; cdr3_nt: TGTGCCAGCAGCTTAGAGTCAGATTTTAATTCACCGCTCCACTTT; cdr3_aa: CASSLESDFNSPLHF
v_call: TRBV6-2/TRBV6-3; clone_size: -; d_call: TRBD1; j_call: TRBJ1-1; cdr3_nt: TGTGCCGTCTTCGGGACAGGATTCGAAGCTTTCTTT; cdr3_aa: CAVFGTGFEAFF
v_call: TRBV29-1; clone_size: -; d_call: -; j_call: TRBJ2-5; cdr3_nt: TGCAGCATAGGGATAGGGGTGAAGACCCAGTACTTC; cdr3_aa: CSIGIGVKTQYF
v_call: TRBV10-1; clone_size: -; d_call: -; j_call: TRBJ2-3; cdr3_nt: TGCACCAGCAGTGAGATGATCGGAAGCACAGATACGCAGTATTTT; cdr3_aa: CTSSEMIGSTDTQYF
v_call: TRBV5-4; clone_size: -; d_call: -; j_call: TRBJ1-6; cdr3_nt: TGTGCCATCAGCTTGTTAAGAGCTCGAAAGAATTCACCCCTCCACTTT; cdr3_aa: CAISLLRARKNSPLHF
v_call: TRBV6-1; clone_size: -; d_call: -; j_call: TRBJ2-7; cdr3_nt: TGTGCCAGCATTCCATTAACTCCGGGATCACCAAGCTCCTACGAGCAGTACTTC; cdr3_aa: CASIPLTPGSPSSYEQYF
v_call: TRBV6-7; clone_size: -; d_call: -; j_call: TRBJ2-7; cdr3_nt: TGTGCCAGTATTTCCGCAGCGCCTAGGGGTCCCTACGAACAGTACTTC; cdr3_aa: CASISAAPRGPYEQYF
v_call: TRBV6-1; clone_size: -; d_call: -; j_call: TRBJ2-5; cdr3_nt: TGTGCCAGCAGTGAAGCGAAGGGACGGCAAGATACCCAGTGCTTC; cdr3_aa: CASSEAKGRQDTQCF
v_call: TRBV10-2; clone_size: -; d_call: -; j_call: TRBJ2-1; cdr3_nt: TGCGCCGGCAGTATCGATCCCCCCCAAAGCTCCTACGATGAGCAGTTCTTC; cdr3_aa: CAGSIDPPQSSYDEQFF
v_call: TRBV28; clone_size: many; d_call: -; j_call: TRBJ2-2; cdr3_nt: TGTGCCAGCAGGGGCGGGTCGAACACCGGGGAGCTGTTTTTT; cdr3_aa: CASRGGSNTGELFF
v_call: TRBV12-3/TRBV12-4; clone_size: -; d_call: -; j_call: TRBJ2-5; cdr3_nt: TGTACCAGCAGTCGAGGGGGAGAGACCCAGTATTTC; cdr3_aa: CTSSRGGETQYF
v_call: TRBV29-1; clone_size: -; d_call: TRBD2; j_call: TRBJ2-7; cdr3_nt: TGCAGGGTTATGGGACTAGCGGGACCAACCTACGAGCAGTACTTC; cdr3_aa: CRVMGLAGPTYEQYF
v_call: TRBV28; clone_size: -; d_call: -; j_call: TRBJ2-2; cdr3_nt: TGTGCCAGGAGTTTATCTAGAGGGATATCCGGGGAGCTGTTTTTT; cdr3_aa: CARSLSRGISGELFF
v_call: TRBV6-1; clone_size: -; d_call: -; j_call: TRBJ1-6; cdr3_nt: TGTGCCAACACCCTGACCGAGAATTCACCCCTCCACTTT; cdr3_aa: CANTLTENSPLHF
v_call: TRBV29-1; clone_size: -; d_call: -; j_call: TRBJ1-2; cdr3_nt: TGCGGCGTTGATAAGGAAAACTATGGCTACACCTTC; cdr3_aa: CGVDKENYGYTF
v_call: TRBV10-3; clone_size: -; d_call: -; j_call: TRBJ2-7; cdr3_nt: TGTGCCACCAGTCTGGAATCCTACGAGCAGCACTTC; cdr3_aa: CATSLESYEQHF
v_call: TRBV11-3; clone_size: -; d_call: -; j_call: TRBJ1-2; cdr3_nt: TGTGGCACCAAGAGGGGTTGCTATGGCCACACCTTC; cdr3_aa: CGTKRGCYGHTF
v_call: TRBV11-1; clone_size: -; d_call: -; j_call: TRBJ2-2; cdr3_nt: TGTGCCAGCAGCTTAGTCACCGGGGACCTGTTTTTT; cdr3_aa: CASSLVTGDLFF
v_call: TRBV18; clone_size: -; d_call: -; j_call: TRBJ1-5; cdr3_nt: TGTGCCAGGTCACCTGCAGTCGGGGATCAGCCCCAGCATTTT; cdr3_aa: CARSPAVGDQPQHF
v_call: TRBV6-6; clone_size: -; d_call: TRBD2; j_call: TRBJ2-2; cdr3_nt: TGTGCCAACATTCTACCTGGACCAGCGGGAGAGACCGGGGAGCTGTTTTTT; cdr3_aa: CANILPGPAGETGELFF
v_call: TRBV6-6; clone_size: -; d_call: -; j_call: TRBJ2-1; cdr3_nt: TGTGCCAGCAGTTACCCAGCTCAGAGGTCGGGGGAGTGGTTCTTC; cdr3_aa: CASSYPAQRSGEWFF
v_call: TRBV6-6; clone_size: -; d_call: -; j_call: TRBJ2-7; cdr3_nt: TGTGCCAGCAGTTCGCCGGGATCCCCTTACGAGCAATACTTC; cdr3_aa: CASSSPGSPYEQYF
v_call: TRBV6-5; clone_size: -; d_call: -; j_call: TRBJ2-7; cdr3_nt: TGTGCTAGCAGTTACATGTCCGAGGAGTACTTC; cdr3_aa: CASSYMSEEYF
v_call: TRBV24-1; clone_size: many; d_call: -; j_call: TRBJ2-5; cdr3_nt: TGTGCCACCATGGGGCAGGGGTCGGAGACCCAGTACTTC; cdr3_aa: CATMGQGSETQYF
v_call: TRBV11-2; clone_size: -; d_call: TRBD2; j_call: TRBJ2-7; cdr3_nt: TGTGCCAGCAGCACGCTCCAGCCCACTGGCGGGAGAGGGTTC; cdr3_aa: CASSTLQPTGGRGF
v_call: TRBV11-2; clone_size: -; d_call: -; j_call: TRBJ2-1; cdr3_nt: TGTGCCAGCAGCTTGGAGGCCTTAGGGGAGCAGATCTTC; cdr3_aa: CASSLEALGEQIF
v_call: TRBV6-5; clone_size: -; d_call: -; j_call: TRBJ1-1; cdr3_nt: TGTACCAGCAGGAACCCCCGGGGCACTGAAGTTTTCTTT; cdr3_aa: CTSRNPRGTEVFF
v_call: TRBV6-1; clone_size: few; d_call: -; j_call: TRBJ2-3; cdr3_nt: TGTGCCAGCACGGGGACAAGGGACACAGATACACAGTATTTT; cdr3_aa: CASTGTRDTDTQYF
v_call: TRBV5-1; clone_size: -; d_call: -; j_call: TRBJ2-5; cdr3_nt: TGCGCCAGCAGTTTGGTCACCCCGGGGCCACAAGAGACCCAGTACTTC; cdr3_aa: CASSLVTPGPQETQYF
v_call: TRBV6-1; clone_size: -; d_call: TRBD2; j_call: TRBJ2-7; cdr3_nt: TGTACCAGCAGGCTAAAACTAGCGGGGGGGCCAAAATCGGACTTC; cdr3_aa: CTSRLKLAGGPKSDF
v_call: TRBV20-1; clone_size: many; d_call: TRBD2; j_call: TRBJ2-1; cdr3_nt: TGCAGTGCTATTATAGGACTAGAATCCTACAATGAGCAGTTCTTC; cdr3_aa: CSAIIGLESYNEQFF
v_call: TRBV30; clone_size: few; d_call: TRBD1; j_call: TRBJ2-1; cdr3_nt: TGTGCCCGGACAGGGGGCGGCACCTACAATGAGCAGTTCTTC; cdr3_aa: CARTGGGTYNEQFF